A selection of T cell receptor beta chains follows, all from one sample in a study of vaccination and CD4 T cells after COVID-19. These TCRs' antigens remain unknown. TCRdb ran MiXCR on the PCR reads and lists one entry per CDR3 protein. The sample consists of 8,000 or so distinct CDR3 sequences, roughly 40% of them appearing once. The sequenced material came from CD4+ T cells from blood, cultured in vitro. All receptors come from a human donor in good health. Each CDR3 is given with its conserved first and last residue. A D gene is named only where the DNA matches it firmly. Expanded clones get a size class; other rows say once, few or many, or leave the size out.

V gene	clone size	D gene	J gene	CDR3 DNA	CDR3 protein
TRBV29-1	NA	TRBD2	TRBJ2-3	TGCAGCGTTGGACTAGCGGTCACAGATACGCAGTATTTT	CSVGLAVTDTQYF
TRBV6-4	NA	TRBD2	TRBJ2-7	TGTGCCAGCAGTCGGACTAGCGGGTCCTCCTACGAGCAGTACTTC	CASSRTSGSSYEQYF
TRBV5-7	NA	TRBD1	TRBJ2-7	TGTGCCAGCAGCTCACGGGACAGTACACCCTACGAGCAGTACTTC	CASSSRDSTPYEQYF
TRBV19	NA	TRBD1	TRBJ2-2	TGTGCCAGTAGTACTCGACCCCGGGACACACAGGGGGCGAACACCGGGGAGCTGTTTTTT	CASSTRPRDTQGANTGELFF
TRBV10-3	once	NA	TRBJ2-7	TGTGCCATCAGCCACTCTCCACCCTACGAGCAGTACTTC	CAISHSPPYEQYF
TRBV7-2	few	NA	TRBJ1-2	TGTGCCAGCAGCTTAATTGAGAGGGGCTACACCTTC	CASSLIERGYTF
TRBV30	NA	NA	TRBJ2-7	TGTGCCTGGAGTGTAGGTGCGGGTAGGCCCAAAACCTACGAGCAGTACTTC	CAWSVGAGRPKTYEQYF
TRBV20-1	NA	NA	TRBJ1-1	TGCAGTGCTAGCGGTGTCTTATTTGAGGACAGATCCATGAACACTGAAGCTTTCTTT	CSASGVLFEDRSMNTEAFF
TRBV12-2	NA	NA	TRBJ1-1	TGTGCAAGTCGTATATGGTCGGCAGGTAATATGAACACTGAAGCTTTCTTT	CASRIWSAGNMNTEAFF
TRBV12-3/TRBV12-4	NA	TRBD1	TRBJ1-2	TGTGCCAGCAGCAAGACAGGGGCCTTCGGCTACACCTTC	CASSKTGAFGYTF
TRBV15	NA	NA	TRBJ1-2	TGTGCCACCAGCAGAGATTTGGCCACAAGAGCTAACTATGGCTACACCTTC	CATSRDLATRANYGYTF
TRBV20-1	few	NA	TRBJ1-6	TGCAGTGCTAGAGTCTCGGATTCACCCCTCCACTTT	CSARVSDSPLHF
TRBV30	NA	NA	TRBJ1-1	TGTGCCTGGAGTACAGGGAAAACTGAAGCTTTCTTT	CAWSTGKTEAFF
TRBV12-3/TRBV12-4	few	NA	TRBJ1-5	TGTGCCAGCAGTTTAGGTACAGGCGGTCATCAGCCCCAGCATTTT	CASSLGTGGHQPQHF
TRBV5-4	NA	TRBD1	TRBJ1-1	TGTGCCAGCAGTACGGACAGGGGAGCGATGAACACTGAAGCTTTCTTT	CASSTDRGAMNTEAFF
TRBV19	few	NA	TRBJ1-6	TGTGCCAGTAGTATGTTGTTGTCACCCCTCCACTTT	CASSMLLSPLHF
TRBV20-1	few	TRBD1	TRBJ1-2	TGCAGTGCTGGGGACAGATCCACCTATGGCTACACCTTC	CSAGDRSTYGYTF
TRBV20-1	NA	NA	TRBJ2-5	TGCAGTGCCTCTGGCCCCCAGTCCATCCCGGCCCAGTACTTC	CSASGPQSIPAQYF
TRBV6-1	NA	NA	TRBJ1-1	TGTGCCAGCAGTCGAGGGAACACTGAAGCTTTCTTT	CASSRGNTEAFF
TRBV7-2	few	NA	TRBJ2-3	TGTGCCAGCAGCTTCGGGGGTGGGCCAGATACGCAGTATTTT	CASSFGGGPDTQYF
TRBV30	few	NA	TRBJ1-1	TGTGCCTGGAGTGCTAATACCGGGCGGACTGAAGCTTTCTTT	CAWSANTGRTEAFF
TRBV6-5	few	TRBD2	TRBJ2-7	TGTGCCAGCAGTTACTTTTCTAGCGGGGGCATCCTGTACTTC	CASSYFSSGGILYF
TRBV7-9	NA	NA	TRBJ2-1	TGTGCCAGCAGCTTACTTAGGCAGATAATAGGCCATGAGCAGTTCTTC	CASSLLRQIIGHEQFF
TRBV7-9	NA	NA	TRBJ1-2	TGTGCCAGCAGCTTAGTGTCTGACGGCTACACCTTC	CASSLVSDGYTF
TRBV7-2	NA	NA	TRBJ2-6	TGTGCCAGCAGCTCAAGCGGTGGTGGGGCCAACGTCCTGACTTTC	CASSSSGGGANVLTF
TRBV7-7	NA	NA	TRBJ2-7	TGTGCCAGCAGCATCGGGACGGCCTCCGAGCAGTACTTC	CASSIGTASEQYF
TRBV6-5	NA	NA	TRBJ2-5	TGTGCCAGCAGTTACCAACAGGGACGGTACTACGAGACCCAGTACTTC	CASSYQQGRYYETQYF
TRBV7-8	NA	NA	TRBJ1-6	TGTGCCAGCAGCTTTCGGTGGGAACGGGATTCACCCCTCCACTTT	CASSFRWERDSPLHF
TRBV20-1	NA	TRBD1	TRBJ1-1	TGCAGTGCCCCGGGACAGAGTTTCATGAACACTGAAGCTTTCTTT	CSAPGQSFMNTEAFF
TRBV6-1	medium-sized	NA	TRBJ1-2	TGTGCCAGCAGTGAAGTACTGAGGGCTAACTATGGCTACACCTTC	CASSEVLRANYGYTF
TRBV5-4	NA	NA	TRBJ2-1	TGTGCCAGCAGCTCTTGGGCGTACAATGAGCAGTTCTTC	CASSSWAYNEQFF
TRBV20-1	NA	TRBD2	TRBJ2-2	TGCAGTATCTCGCCGGGACTAAACACCGGGGAGCTGTTTTTT	CSISPGLNTGELFF
TRBV5-1	NA	NA	TRBJ1-6	TGCGCCAGCAGAACGGACAGTAGAGGTAATTCACCCCTCCACTTT	CASRTDSRGNSPLHF
TRBV5-8	NA	TRBD1	TRBJ2-5	TGTGCCACCACGGCGGGACAGGGTTGGGAGACCCAGTACTTC	CATTAGQGWETQYF
TRBV11-2	NA	NA	TRBJ1-2	TGTGCCAGCAGCTTCCAACCGGGGAACGCTAACTATGGCTACACCTTC	CASSFQPGNANYGYTF
TRBV2	few	NA	TRBJ1-2	TGTGCCAGCACAGGGGACTATGGCTACACCTTC	CASTGDYGYTF
TRBV12-3/TRBV12-4	NA	TRBD2	TRBJ2-3	TGTGCCAGCAGTCCCGGGACTAGCGGGGTAACTAGCACAGATACGCAGTATTTT	CASSPGTSGVTSTDTQYF
TRBV6-1	few	NA	TRBJ1-1	TGTGCCAGCCAACTAGACAGGTTGTCTGAAGCTTTCTTT	CASQLDRLSEAFF
TRBV30	NA	NA	TRBJ2-3	TGTGCCTGGAGCTCAGGGGAAAGGAGCACAGATACGCAGTATTTT	CAWSSGERSTDTQYF